Following are 9 T cell receptor beta chains from one sample sequenced in a study of shared clonotypes between healthy human individuals. Method: immunoSEQ multiplex PCR; TCRdb's copy keeps in-frame clones and lacks some. The data hold roughly 1,000,000 clones, with around 78% observed a single time. Sample: memory CD4+ T cells from PBMCs. Subset noted: CD45RA-negative fraction. The receptors here all came from a man younger than 30 in good health. Some clones in this sample may be carry-over from other donors' samples.

A few counts support this clone. This sequence joins TRBV11-3 and TRBJ2-2; D gene ambiguous. This CDR3 is built from 13 residues. CDR1 and CDR2 from the germline V gene are SGHNT and YENEEA. V lost 1 base and J lost 7, with 7 bases in between. The CDR3 here is CASSLGLFGELFF. The CDR3 coding sequence is TGTGCCAGCAGCTTAGGACTTTTCGGGGAGCTGTTTTTT.

Details on this clone: Other DNA variants within this sample encode the same CDR3. The chain links TRBV6-1 to TRBJ1-1; 7 bases are shared with TRBD1. The germline CDR1 and CDR2 sequences are MNHNS and SASEGT. The junction had 5 bases not matched to a gene; V was cut back by 6 bases and J by 4 bases. The CDR3 extends over 13 amino acids. The CDR3 loop reads CASRATGTTEAFF. The CDR3 DNA reads TGTGCCAGCAGAGCGACAGGGACCACTGAAGCTTTCTTT.

This clone was recorded only once. In nucleotides, the CDR3 is TGTGCCAGTAGCCGGACAGGGGGGAACTACGAGCAGTACTTC. Protein: CASSRTGGNYEQYF. The chain couples TRBV19 to TRBJ2-7; 10 nucleotides match TRBD1. With 6 bases clipped from V and 3 bases from J, the junction kept 5 bases outside the gene matches. This CDR3 has 14 amino acids. From germline, CDR1 is LNHDA and CDR2 SQIVND (reference sequence).

This clone turned up a few times. V gene TRBV19 combines with J gene TRBJ1-5, with a tentative D call TRBD1 (6 bases). The CDR3 has 16 residues. Germline assignment: CDR1 LNHDA and CDR2 SQIVND (reference sequence). The ends were cut back, 6 bases at V and 7 bases at J, with 22 bases in the middle. Here the CDR3 reads CASRRGGRGLGQPQHF. The CDR3 region has the DNA TGTGCCAGTAGGAGGGGGGGCCGGGGACTAGGACAGCCCCAGCATTTT. The whole variable domain, remainder taken from reference TRBV19 and TRBJ1-5, is DGGITQSPKYLFRKEGQNVTLSCEQNLNHDAMYWYRQDPGQGLRLIYYSQIVNDFQKGDIAEGYSVSREKKESFPLTVTSAQKNPTAFYLCASRRGGRGLGQPQHFGDGTRLSIL.

The chain links TRBV10-1 to TRBJ2-1; 8 bases agree with TRBD2. The CDR3 is 15 amino acids. Germline-derived CDR1 and CDR2 are WNHNN and SYGVQD (reference sequence). J gave up 3 bases and V 4 bases, and 5 bases lay outside the gene matches. The CDR3 is CASSGKRESYNEQFF. CDR3 DNA sequence: TGCGCCAGCAGTGGGAAGCGGGAGAGCTACAATGAGCAGTTCTTC.

The rearrangement uses TRBV6-1 and TRBJ1-5; D remains ambiguous. CDR1 MNHNS and CDR2 SASEGT come from the germline V gene. The germline V and J ends were trimmed by 6 bases and 7 bases, with 16 bases remaining between them. The CDR3 spans 14 residues. The CDR3 DNA sequence: TGTGCCAGCAGGGTTGGGTTGGTTGACCAGCCCCAGCATTTT. Translating it yields CASRVGLVDQPQHF.

V and J are TRBV28 and TRBJ1-2, with a weak D call TRBD1 (6 bases). The germline gives CDR1 MDHEN, CDR2 SYDVKM. Trimming stripped 6 bases from V and 5 bases from J, with 16 bases between. The CDR3 is made up of 14 amino acids. CDR3 in DNA: TGTGCCAGCAGCTATGGGGGCAGCGAATATGGCTACACCTTC. Encoded protein: CASSYGGSEYGYTF.

V usage is TRBV5-4 and J usage is TRBJ1-2; D unclear. V lost 0 bases to trimming and J lost 3 bases, with 12 bases between them. In germline, CDR1 is SGHNT, CDR2 YYREEE (reference sequence). This CDR3 region has 15 residues. The CDR3 is CASSLAMGRDYGYTF. The CDR3 DNA reads as TGTGCCAGCAGCTTGGCCATGGGTCGAGACTATGGCTACACCTTC.

V and J are TRBV30 and TRBJ1-3; D unclear. Trimming shortened V by 3 bases and J by 0 bases, and 12 bases separated the two germline ends. From germline, CDR1 is GTSNPN and CDR2 SVGIG (reference sequence). The CDR3 covers 15 residues. CDR3 sequence (DNA): TGTGCCTGGAGCCCGGGAGGGTACTCTGGAAACACCATATATTTT. Residues: CAWSPGGYSGNTIYF.